This T cell receptor beta chain was recovered during a study of T cell responses to AZD1222 COVID-19 vaccine. At the level of the study: Pooled together were second doses at about 4 or about 12 weeks.

Only one count was recorded for this clone. Its matching antigen is unknown. Notes on the study in general: Sampling captured repertoires only after the peak T cell response. There were vaccine-associated CD4 TCRs across spike, dominant at 160-218 and 743-854. Clonal diversity was possibly underestimated; the donors were predominantly white British and more often female.

Germline V gene data show CDR1 as MGHRA and CDR2 as YSYEKL. Trimming cost V 5 bases and J 0 bases, with 10 bases left between them. The CDR3 runs 15 residues. The data were produced by immunoSEQ multiplex PCR, yet TCRdb's version contains in-frame clones alone and is incomplete. Here the sample spans 240,000 or so clones, roughly 93% being singletons. V is TRBV4-1 and J is TRBJ2-2; a weak D match, TRBD2 (6 bases). This TCR was recovered from an adult in good health. The source material was peripheral blood, sampled on day 0 of AZD1222 vaccination. DNA for the CDR3: TGCGCCAGCAGCAGACTAGAGGCGAACACCGGGGAGCTGTTTTTT. Its protein product is CASSRLEANTGELFF.